The present TCR beta chain was sequenced within a study of T cell changes during pregnancy in multiple sclerosis. Trimming removed 3 bases from V and 8 bases from J, with 5 bases in between. Germline V gives CDR1 SEHNR, CDR2 FQNEAQ (reference sequence). This CDR3 is built from 12 residues. This clone has just a few counts. Measured with immunoSEQ multiplex PCR; TCRdb has only the in-frame clones, and not every one. In the table there are around 39,000 clones, nearly 95% of which are singletons. V gene TRBV7-9 combines with J gene TRBJ1-6; the D is unclear. This specimen was CD4+ T cells from peripheral blood mononuclear cells, taken in the third trimester of pregnancy. The receptor comes from a female donor in good health, enrolled as a control in a pregnancy study. CDR3 DNA sequence: TGTGCCAGCAGCTTCGGGGATTCACCCCTCCACTTT. This codes for CASSFGDSPLHF.